The 4 T cell receptor beta chains in this list originate from one sample, sequenced in a study of T-cell reconstitution after alpha-beta-depleted transplantation in children. The library targeted TCRbeta and was prepared with unique molecular identifiers. Each CDR3 protein is one row after TCRdb ran MiXCR on the PCR reads. The sample has hundreds of thousands of distinct CDR3 sequences; roughly 23% are singletons. This specimen consisted of PBMCs, mostly from graft donor cells, obtained 360 days after TCRalphabeta/CD19-depleted stem cell transplant. These receptors were collected from a boy less than two years old who had a stem cell transplant for acute myeloid leukemia, so the T cells may come from the graft donor.

The chain employs TRBV20-1 and TRBJ2-5; TRBD1 matches 8 bases. V shed 0 bases and J 3 bases; nucleotides not matched to a gene: 6. This CDR3 is 15 amino acids long. CDR1 and CDR2 (germline): DFQATT, SNEGSKA (reference sequence). The CDR3 region is CSARDPTGAKETQYF. The CDR3 DNA sequence: TGCAGTGCTAGAGATCCGACAGGGGCTAAAGAGACCCAGTACTTC.

The rearrangement joins TRBV25-1 to TRBJ2-5, with D maybe TRBD2 (5 bases). Germline V gene lookup returns CDR1 MGHDK and CDR2 SYGVNS. The V end was cut by 3 bases, the J end by 2 bases, with 16 bases between. There are 16 residues in the CDR3. The CDR3 loop reads CASSDLGVDRQETQYF. The CDR3 DNA reads as TGTGCCAGCAGTGACCTCGGGGTCGATAGGCAAGAGACCCAGTACTTC.

Ten or more counts support this clonotype. The chain is built from TRBV20-1 and TRBJ2-1; D possibly corresponds to TRBD2 (7 bases). V lost 1 base to trimming and J lost 4 bases, with 14 bases between them. CDR3 length equals 15 residues. CDR1 DFQATT and CDR2 SNEGSKA come from the germline V gene (reference sequence). This CDR3 reads CSARGSGGRYNEQFF. As DNA, the CDR3 is TGCAGTGCTAGAGGGTCGGGGGGCCGGTACAATGAGCAGTTCTTC.

This chain links TRBV5-1 with TRBJ2-5; 9 nucleotides line up with TRBD1. The CDR3 extends over 15 amino acids. With V trimmed by 4 bases and J by 3 bases, 7 bases remained unmatched. Germline CDR1 is SGHRS and CDR2 is YFSETQ. The CDR3 sequence: CASSISGTGKETQYF. DNA of the CDR3: TGCGCCAGCAGCATCTCCGGGACAGGGAAAGAGACCCAGTACTTC.